The rows below give T cell receptor beta chains drawn from one sample of a study of blood T cell repertoires in COVID-19. Libraries were prepared by immunoSEQ multiplex PCR; TCRdb keeps only in-frame clonotypes and omits some of them. The sample consists of about 190,000 clones, over 75% of them appearing once. The sequencing input was peripheral blood. These receptors were collected from a woman of 80 years or more with active or convalescent COVID-19. The CDR3 runs from the conserved cysteine through the conserved F or W. A D gene is named only where the DNA matches it firmly. For some rows the clone size is stated as once, few or many, or as a class when expanded; others skip it.

J gene,D gene,clone size,V gene,CDR3 protein,CDR3 DNA
TRBJ1-5,TRBD1,few,TRBV2,CASSDRQGANQPQHF,TGTGCCAGCAGTGATCGACAGGGAGCTAATCAGCCCCAGCATTTT
TRBJ2-3,TRBD1,-,TRBV4-3,CASSQDSRTGGADTQYF,TGCGCCAGCAGCCAAGATAGCCGGACAGGGGGCGCAGATACGCAGTATTTT
TRBJ2-1,TRBD2,-,TRBV6-5,CATGRLAGGDNEQFF,TGTGCCACAGGTAGACTAGCGGGGGGCGACAATGAGCAGTTCTTC
TRBJ2-7,-,-,TRBV27,CASSWGLEQYF,TGTGCCAGCAGTTGGGGGCTCGAGCAGTACTTC
TRBJ2-5,TRBD1,-,TRBV3-1/TRBV3-2,CASSQAGTARETQYF,TGTGCCAGCAGCCAAGCGGGGACAGCGCGAGAGACCCAGTACTTC
TRBJ2-2,TRBD1,-,TRBV7-2,CASSLSRTGGTTGELFF,TGTGCCAGCAGCTTATCGAGGACAGGGGGCACCACCGGGGAGCTGTTTTTT
TRBJ2-7,TRBD1,-,TRBV9,CASSVVGQGYEQYF,TGTGCCAGCAGCGTAGTGGGACAGGGTTACGAGCAGTACTTC
TRBJ2-5,-,-,TRBV21-1,CASSNSETQYF,TGTGCCAGCAGCAATTCGGAGACCCAGTACTTC
TRBJ1-1,-,-,TRBV4-1,CASSLRPTARVTEAFF,TGCGCCAGCAGCCTTCGACCGACAGCTCGAGTCACTGAAGCTTTCTTT
TRBJ1-1,-,-,TRBV19,CASSIEEVTEAFF,TGTGCCAGTAGTATTGAGGAGGTCACTGAAGCTTTCTTT
TRBJ1-2,-,-,TRBV29-1,CSVTTGANGYTF,TGCAGCGTGACGACAGGAGCGAATGGCTACACCTTC
TRBJ1-2,TRBD1,-,TRBV27,CASSHRQGAYGYTF,TGTGCCAGCAGTCACCGACAGGGCGCTTATGGCTACACCTTC
TRBJ1-6,-,-,TRBV11-2,CASSLAAGFTSPLHF,TGTGCCAGCAGCTTAGCGGCGGGTTTTACTTCACCCCTCCACTTT
TRBJ1-2,-,-,TRBV28,CASSLGHTGGYTF,TGTGCCAGCAGTTTGGGGCACACGGGCGGCTACACCTTC
TRBJ2-2,-,few,TRBV6-2/TRBV6-3,CASSYTGPNTGELFF,TGTGCCAGCAGTTACACAGGGCCGAACACCGGGGAGCTGTTTTTT
TRBJ1-1,-,-,TRBV5-1,CASSLAGLSTEAFF,TGCGCCAGCAGCTTGGCCGGACTGAGCACTGAAGCTTTCTTT
TRBJ1-2,-,-,TRBV10-3,CAISVSVNYGYTF,TGTGCCATCAGTGTATCAGTTAACTATGGCTACACCTTC
TRBJ2-3,-,-,TRBV7-9,CASSYRDFYTDTQYF,TGTGCCAGCAGCTACCGGGACTTTTACACAGATACGCAGTATTTT
TRBJ2-3,TRBD2,-,TRBV29-1,CSVDTSGTPTSYTQYF,TGCAGCGTTGATACTAGCGGGACCCCGACTTCATATACGCAGTATTTT
TRBJ1-1,-,few,TRBV30,CAWSPLAVNTEAFF,TGTGCCTGGAGTCCCCTGGCAGTAAACACTGAAGCTTTCTTT
TRBJ1-4,-,-,TRBV28,CASTTWRGREKLFF,TGTGCCAGCACCACCTGGCGGGGCCGAGAAAAACTGTTTTTT
TRBJ1-5,-,-,TRBV7-2,CASSFGEQPQHF,TGTGCCAGCAGCTTCGGAGAGCAGCCCCAGCATTTT
TRBJ2-2,-,-,TRBV18,CASSPRAGSDTGELFF,TGTGCCAGCTCACCCAGGGCGGGGTCGGACACCGGGGAGCTGTTTTTT
TRBJ2-2,-,once,TRBV5-1,CASSPTGSYTGELFF,TGCGCCAGCAGCCCGACCGGGTCCTACACCGGGGAGCTGTTTTTT
TRBJ1-2,-,-,TRBV5-1,CASGLDTPNYGYTF,TGCGCCAGCGGCTTGGACACGCCGAACTATGGCTACACCTTC
TRBJ1-2,TRBD1,once,TRBV3-1/TRBV3-2,CASSQRQGYGYTF,TGTGCCAGCAGCCAAAGACAGGGGTATGGCTACACCTTC
TRBJ2-2,TRBD1,-,TRBV7-9,CASQGANTGELFF,TGTGCCAGTCAGGGGGCGAACACCGGGGAGCTGTTTTTT
TRBJ2-7,TRBD2,-,TRBV4-2,CASRPGGDSYEQYF,TGTGCCAGCAGGCCGGGGGGGGACTCCTACGAGCAGTACTTC
TRBJ2-5,-,-,TRBV25-1,CASSEYPGETQYF,TGTGCCAGCAGTGAATACCCAGGGGAGACCCAGTACTTC
TRBJ2-7,TRBD1,-,TRBV27,CASSWETGGSRREQYF,TGTGCCAGCAGTTGGGAGACAGGGGGCTCACGGCGCGAGCAGTACTTC
TRBJ1-2,-,-,TRBV6-1,CASSESGESSGYTF,TGTGCCAGCAGTGAAAGTGGAGAGTCCTCAGGCTACACCTTC
TRBJ1-2,-,-,TRBV28,CASNQRGAGSNYGYTF,TGTGCCAGCAATCAGCGGGGGGCAGGGTCTAACTATGGCTACACCTTC
TRBJ1-5,-,-,TRBV7-2,CASSWGGHNQPQHF,TGTGCCAGCAGCTGGGGGGGGCACAATCAGCCCCAGCATTTT
TRBJ1-6,TRBD1,once,TRBV4-2,CASSQLTLTGVSSPLHF,TGTGCCAGCAGCCAACTTACCTTAACAGGGGTTTCTTCACCCCTCCACTTT
TRBJ1-1,-,-,TRBV6-5,CASSYSSSSGNTEAFF,TGTGCCAGCAGTTACTCGAGCTCCTCCGGGAACACTGAAGCTTTCTTT
TRBJ2-7,TRBD2,-,TRBV28,CASSLGGGLAGFFYEQYF,TGTGCCAGCAGTCTTGGGGGGGGACTAGCGGGGTTTTTCTACGAGCAGTACTTC
TRBJ2-1,-,-,TRBV20-1,CSASPSAEIFYNEQFF,TGCAGTGCTAGTCCCTCGGCGGAGATCTTTTACAATGAGCAGTTCTTC
TRBJ1-5,TRBD1,-,TRBV7-8,CASSLDRGQPQHF,TGTGCCAGCAGCTTAGACAGGGGTCAGCCCCAGCATTTT
TRBJ1-5,-,-,TRBV19,CASSMGRHSYSNQPQHF,TGTGCCAGTAGTATGGGCAGGCACAGCTATAGCAATCAGCCCCAGCATTTT
TRBJ2-3,-,-,TRBV3-1/TRBV3-2,CASSLQGYTDTQYF,TGTGCCAGCAGCCTACAGGGTTATACAGATACGCAGTATTTT
TRBJ1-2,TRBD1,-,TRBV5-1,CASSSGQGGGYTF,TGCGCCAGCAGCTCGGGACAGGGGGGTGGCTACACCTTC
TRBJ1-3,-,-,TRBV3-1/TRBV3-2,CASSRPLRRSSGNTIYF,TGTGCCAGCAGCCGACCACTCCGACGGAGCTCTGGAAACACCATATATTTT
TRBJ2-7,-,-,TRBV7-2,CASSRYTVGYEQYF,TGTGCCAGCAGCCGCTACACAGTCGGCTACGAGCAGTACTTC
TRBJ1-5,-,many,TRBV9,CASSEGGWPQHF,TGTGCCAGCAGCGAAGGGGGTTGGCCCCAGCATTTT
TRBJ1-2,-,few,TRBV5-4,CASSLPQFNGYTF,TGTGCCAGCAGCTTGCCACAGTTTAATGGCTACACCTTC
TRBJ1-2,TRBD1,-,TRBV19,CASSRNRGDGYTF,TGTGCCAGTAGTAGAAACAGGGGAGATGGCTACACCTTC
TRBJ2-5,-,-,TRBV3-1/TRBV3-2,CASSQRENQETQYF,TGTGCCAGCAGCCAAAGGGAGAACCAAGAGACCCAGTACTTC
TRBJ1-1,TRBD1,-,TRBV18,CASSPTGWANTEAFF,TGTGCCAGCTCACCGACAGGGTGGGCGAACACTGAAGCTTTCTTT
TRBJ2-3,-,-,TRBV29-1,CSVGEGTDTQYF,TGCAGCGTTGGTGAGGGAACAGATACGCAGTATTTT
TRBJ2-1,-,-,TRBV7-9,CASSRRVHEQFF,TGTGCCAGCAGCCGTCGGGTTCATGAGCAGTTCTTC
TRBJ1-1,-,-,TRBV30,CAWSGQVITEAFF,TGTGCCTGGAGTGGACAGGTTATCACTGAAGCTTTCTTT
TRBJ1-1,-,-,TRBV30,CAWKAPGATEAFF,TGTGCCTGGAAGGCCCCGGGTGCCACTGAAGCTTTCTTT
TRBJ1-3,-,-,TRBV18,CASSQGTYRASSGNTIYF,TGTGCCAGCTCACAAGGGACCTACAGGGCAAGCTCTGGAAACACCATATATTTT
TRBJ1-3,-,-,TRBV5-4,CASSLLTGEGNTIYF,TGTGCCAGCAGCTTGTTAACCGGGGAAGGAAACACCATATATTTT
TRBJ1-1,-,-,TRBV5-1,CASSLVPGSNTETFF,TGCGCCAGCAGCTTGGTGCCAGGGTCGAACACTGAAACTTTCTTT
TRBJ2-2,-,-,TRBV10-3,CAISAMEGNTGELFF,TGTGCCATCAGTGCTATGGAGGGGAACACCGGGGAGCTGTTTTTT
TRBJ2-3,TRBD2,-,TRBV3-1/TRBV3-2,CASSQVERGRRYF,TGTGCCAGCAGCCAAGTTGAGCGGGGGCGACGCTATTTT
TRBJ1-2,TRBD1,-,TRBV9,CASSVSGQANYGYTF,TGTGCCAGCAGCGTATCCGGACAGGCCAACTATGGCTACACCTTC
TRBJ2-3,TRBD1,-,TRBV6-2/TRBV6-3,CASSQGDRAWGTDTQYF,TGTGCCAGCAGCCAAGGGGACAGGGCCTGGGGGACAGATACGCAGTATTTT
TRBJ1-4,TRBD1,-,TRBV18,CASSPRVVSTGATNEKLFF,TGTGCCAGCTCACCACGCGTCGTTTCCACAGGGGCAACTAATGAAAAACTGTTTTTT